A single sample gave rise to the 6 T cell receptor beta chains below, sequenced in a study of T cell responses to AZD1222 COVID-19 vaccine. Repertoires were generated with immunoSEQ multiplex PCR, while TCRdb's copy carries only in-frame clones and drops some. The table records about 130,000 clones, approximately 85% of them present only once. The material sequenced was peripheral blood, taken 28 days after the second dose of the MenACWY control vaccine. Source of these receptors: an adult who received the MenACWY meningococcal vaccine as a control.

The table lists this clone with a few counts. The chain recombines TRBV29-1 with TRBJ1-1; D unclear. The CDR3 spans 13 residues. The germline V gene encodes CDR1 SQVTM and CDR2 ANQGSEA. Trimming left V 4 bases short and J 9 bases short, with 18 bases between. Written as DNA, the CDR3 is TGCAGCGTTGGTCCGGGCCTCGGGGATCAAGCTTTCTTT. Translation: CSVGPGLGDQAFF.

The sample holds a few counts of this clone. The chain employs TRBV4-1 and TRBJ1-2, with D uncertain. V was pared by 1 base and J by 1 base, with 19 bases between. Germline V gives CDR1 MGHRA, CDR2 YSYEKL. The CDR3 is 18 amino acids. The CDR3 sequence: CASSQVPKGTTVNYGYTF. The CDR3 DNA reads as TGCGCCAGCAGCCAAGTCCCTAAGGGTACTACCGTTAACTATGGCTACACCTTC.

The chain recombines TRBV13 with TRBJ2-7, with 7 nucleotides matching TRBD2. The V and J ends lost 3 bases and 4 bases, in that order; junction bases with no gene match: 15. The CDR3 sequence is 17 residues long. Germline-derived CDR1 and CDR2 are PRHDT and FYEKMQ (reference sequence). The CDR3 coding sequence is TGTGCCAGCAGCTTCCTTACCCAAGCTAGCGGCTCTTACGAGCAGTACTTC. Translation gives CASSFLTQASGSYEQYF.

The chain has TRBV11-2 and TRBJ1-4; D is ambiguous. V was cut by 5 bases and J by 5 bases, with 21 bases left in between. There are 17 residues in the CDR3. Germline V gene data show CDR1 as SGHAT and CDR2 as FQNNGV. CDR3: CASSLPMAVRPNEKLFF. The CDR3 DNA sequence: TGTGCCAGCAGCCTCCCGATGGCAGTACGGCCCAATGAAAAACTGTTTTTT.

This clone was detected a few times. The rearrangement links TRBV3-1 (or the pseudogene TRBV3-2) to TRBJ1-2, with D perhaps matching TRBD1 (6 bases). Germline V gives CDR1 LGHDT, CDR2 YNNKEL (reference sequence). V was cut by 6 bases and J by 2 bases, with 10 bases left in between. This CDR3 is built from 13 residues. The CDR3 DNA reads as TGTGCCAGCAGTCCCGACAGGAACTATGGCTACACCTTC. It yields the protein CASSPDRNYGYTF.

The chain uses TRBV5-1 and TRBJ2-2, with D maybe TRBD2 (6 bases). Trimming removed 3 bases from V and 5 bases from J, with 11 bases in between. This CDR3 has 14 residues. Germline loops: CDR1 SGHRS, CDR2 YFSETQ. CDR3 nucleotides: TGCGCCAGCAGCTCCGGGGGTCGGACCGGGGAGCTGTTTTTT. This gives the protein CASSSGGRTGELFF.